This is a list of T cell receptor beta chains from one sample in a study of blood T cell repertoires in COVID-19. Using immunoSEQ multiplex PCR, the repertoire was profiled, and TCRdb retains in-frame clones only, with some absent. Here the sample spans around 40,000 clones, approximately 87% being singletons. The sequenced material came from peripheral blood. Source of these receptors: a man between 40 and 49 years old with COVID-19, enrolled during active disease. Both conserved end residues are part of each CDR3. The D gene is left open where the match is weak. Clone size is shown for a subset of rows, as once, few, many or a class of expanded clone.

J,size,D,V,CDR3,DNA
TRBJ1-5,few,TRBD1,TRBV19,CASSSVTGGGQPQHF,TGTGCCAGTAGTAGTGTTACAGGGGGGGGTCAGCCCCAGCATTTT
TRBJ1-2,NA,NA,TRBV5-1,CASSLDRDYGYTF,TGCGCCAGCAGCTTGGACAGAGACTATGGCTACACCTTC
TRBJ1-2,NA,NA,TRBV11-2,CASSLGGQNYGYTF,TGTGCCAGCAGCTTAGGGGGGCAGAACTATGGCTACACCTTC
TRBJ1-2,NA,NA,TRBV20-1,CSARGGRSF,TGCAGTGCTAGGGGGGGACGGAGCTTC
TRBJ1-1,NA,TRBD1,TRBV28,CATWTGSRNTEAFF,TGTGCCACCTGGACAGGGTCTAGGAACACTGAAGCTTTCTTT
TRBJ2-2,once,TRBD2,TRBV7-3,CASSPIAGGNTGELFF,TGTGCCAGCAGCCCGATAGCGGGAGGGAACACCGGGGAGCTGTTTTTT
TRBJ2-7,NA,NA,TRBV6-1,CASSESLRGSSYEQYF,TGTGCCAGCAGTGAATCTCTCCGGGGAAGCTCCTACGAGCAGTACTTC
TRBJ2-1,NA,TRBD2,TRBV2,CASNPRTSGSHEQFF,TGTGCCAGCAACCCCCGGACTAGTGGTTCGCATGAGCAGTTCTTC
TRBJ1-2,NA,TRBD1,TRBV6-5,CASSYRTGFYSYTF,TGTGCCAGCAGTTACAGGACAGGGTTCTATAGCTACACCTTC
TRBJ2-7,NA,TRBD2,TRBV2,CASSFPSSLAGGNYEQYF,TGTGCCAGCAGTTTTCCCTCGTCCTTAGCGGGGGGAAATTACGAGCAGTACTTC
TRBJ1-1,NA,NA,TRBV18,CASSPGASSSEAFF,TGTGCCAGCTCACCGGGAGCAAGTAGCTCTGAAGCTTTCTTT
TRBJ2-3,NA,NA,TRBV2,CASSDTGNTDTQYF,TGTGCCAGCAGTGACACAGGGAACACAGATACGCAGTATTTT
TRBJ1-1,NA,TRBD1,TRBV11-2,CASSSGQGNTEAFF,TGTGCCAGCAGCAGCGGACAGGGGAACACTGAAGCTTTCTTT
TRBJ2-3,NA,TRBD2,TRBV18,CASSPTSGSIDTQYF,TGTGCCAGCTCACCCACTAGCGGAAGCATAGATACGCAGTATTTT
TRBJ2-2,NA,NA,TRBV19,CASMAGANTGELFF,TGTGCCAGTATGGCGGGGGCTAACACCGGGGAGCTGTTTTTT
TRBJ2-7,NA,NA,TRBV5-8,CASSFGGIGEQYF,TGTGCCAGCAGCTTCGGAGGGATCGGCGAGCAGTACTTC
TRBJ2-1,NA,TRBD2,TRBV24-1,CATRGLAGDEQFF,TGTGCCACCCGGGGGCTAGCGGGAGATGAGCAGTTCTTC
TRBJ2-5,NA,NA,TRBV12-3/TRBV12-4,CASSFASPETQYF,TGTGCCAGCAGTTTCGCTAGCCCAGAGACCCAGTACTTC
TRBJ2-5,NA,TRBD1,TRBV6-6,CASKGDRVPPETQYF,TGTGCCTCCAAAGGCGACAGGGTACCGCCGGAGACCCAGTACTTC
TRBJ1-1,NA,NA,TRBV12-3/TRBV12-4,CASRQPQGKAFF,TGTGCCAGCAGGCAGCCGCAGGGGAAAGCTTTCTTT
TRBJ2-7,once,NA,TRBV6-1,CASSEYSPYEQYF,TGTGCCAGCAGTGAGTACTCCCCCTACGAGCAGTACTTC
TRBJ2-1,NA,TRBD2,TRBV20-1,CSASLAGFRSYNEQFF,TGCAGTGCTAGTCTAGCGGGGTTTAGGTCCTACAATGAGCAGTTCTTC
TRBJ1-1,NA,NA,TRBV11-2,CASSSTAGTAQDTEAFF,TGTGCCAGCAGCTCAACGGCGGGAACCGCGCAAGACACTGAAGCTTTCTTT
TRBJ1-4,NA,NA,TRBV7-9,CASSSGGGEEKLFF,TGTGCCAGCAGCTCTGGTGGTGGAGAGGAAAAACTGTTTTTT
TRBJ2-2,NA,TRBD1,TRBV11-2,CASSPQGGTGELFF,TGTGCCAGCAGCCCACAGGGGGGAACCGGGGAGCTGTTTTTT
TRBJ1-1,NA,NA,TRBV4-1,CASSQDLKRGNTEAFF,TGCGCCAGCAGCCAAGACCTAAAAAGGGGGAACACTGAAGCTTTCTTT
TRBJ2-3,NA,NA,TRBV24-1,CATSDPGRSTDTQYF,TGTGCCACCAGTGACCCGGGGAGGAGCACAGATACGCAGTATTTT
TRBJ2-1,NA,TRBD2,TRBV28,CASSYERGVYNEQFF,TGTGCCAGCAGTTACGAGCGGGGGGTCTACAATGAGCAGTTCTTC
TRBJ2-1,few,TRBD2,TRBV12-5,CASATGLGYNEQFF,TGTGCTAGTGCTACGGGACTAGGGTATAATGAGCAGTTCTTC
TRBJ2-7,NA,NA,TRBV3-1/TRBV3-2,CASSQAGTYEQYF,TGTGCCAGCAGCCAGGCGGGAACCTACGAGCAGTACTTC
TRBJ1-3,NA,NA,TRBV9,CASSADFQGVGNTIYF,TGTGCCAGCAGCGCAGACTTCCAGGGTGTTGGAAACACCATATATTTT
TRBJ2-2,NA,TRBD1,TRBV7-3,CASSSYRGTGELFF,TGTGCCAGCAGCTCCTACAGGGGCACCGGGGAGCTGTTTTTT
TRBJ2-3,once,TRBD2,TRBV2,CASSGGRGLVGSTDTQYF,TGTGCCAGCAGTGGAGGGAGGGGACTAGTTGGTAGCACAGATACGCAGTATTTT
TRBJ2-2,NA,NA,TRBV9,CASSVAGGAGGELFF,TGTGCCAGCAGCGTAGCTGGGGGGGCCGGCGGGGAGCTGTTTTTT
TRBJ1-3,NA,NA,TRBV11-3,CASSPVLGGNTIYF,TGTGCCAGCAGCCCAGTCCTTGGTGGAAACACCATATATTTT
TRBJ2-2,NA,NA,TRBV19,CASITSGNTGELFF,TGTGCCAGTATTACCTCGGGGAACACCGGGGAGCTGTTTTTT
TRBJ2-7,NA,NA,TRBV14,CASSQVADSLGEQYF,TGTGCCAGCAGCCAAGTCGCGGACAGTCTTGGTGAGCAGTACTTC
TRBJ2-7,NA,NA,TRBV5-4,CASSLMGAGYEQYF,TGTGCCAGCAGCTTGATGGGGGCTGGGTACGAGCAGTACTTC
TRBJ2-2,NA,TRBD1,TRBV5-1,CASSATGLTGELFF,TGCGCCAGCAGCGCGACAGGGTTAACCGGGGAGCTGTTTTTT
TRBJ1-1,NA,NA,TRBV5-4,CASSLPLLTEAFF,TGTGCCAGCAGCTTGCCTCTACTGACTGAAGCTTTCTTT
TRBJ1-4,NA,TRBD1,TRBV14,CASSPGRTGANEKLFF,TGTGCCAGCAGCCCCGGCAGGACAGGGGCAAATGAAAAACTGTTTTTT
TRBJ1-2,once,NA,TRBV7-9,CASSLARDYGYTF,TGTGCCAGCAGCTTAGCCCGGGACTATGGCTACACCTTC
TRBJ2-4,NA,TRBD2,TRBV6-4,CASSFRTSGSSKNIQYF,TGTGCCAGCAGTTTCCGGACTAGCGGGAGTTCCAAAAACATTCAGTACTTC
TRBJ2-7,NA,NA,TRBV25-1,CASTLTGLYEQYF,TGTGCCAGCACCCTCACAGGGCTCTACGAGCAGTACTTC
TRBJ1-2,NA,TRBD1,TRBV5-4,CASSLELGQGADGYTF,TGTGCCAGCAGCTTGGAGCTAGGACAGGGGGCAGATGGCTACACCTTC
TRBJ1-1,NA,NA,TRBV11-3,CASSFSYTEAFF,TGTGCCAGCAGCTTTAGCTACACTGAAGCTTTCTTT
TRBJ2-5,NA,NA,TRBV5-1,CASSFEGSPQETQYF,TGCGCCAGCAGCTTTGAGGGCAGCCCACAAGAGACCCAGTACTTC
TRBJ2-4,NA,NA,TRBV19,CASSIRQGMRTKNIQYF,TGTGCCAGTAGTATAAGGCAGGGGATGCGGACCAAAAACATTCAGTACTTC
TRBJ1-3,few,NA,TRBV5-6,CASSGAGYAGNTIYF,TGTGCCAGCAGCGGAGCAGGGTACGCTGGAAACACCATATATTTT
TRBJ1-1,NA,TRBD1,TRBV18,CASSPPTGLNTEAFF,TGTGCCAGCTCACCCCCGACAGGGTTGAACACTGAAGCTTTCTTT
TRBJ2-3,NA,NA,TRBV4-2,CASSQDRGRGAGDTQYF,TGTGCCAGCAGCCAAGATCGGGGCCGCGGGGCGGGAGATACGCAGTATTTT
TRBJ1-4,NA,NA,TRBV6-6,CASSYSSGVEKLFF,TGTGCCAGCAGTTACTCGAGTGGAGTGGAAAAACTGTTTTTT
TRBJ2-3,NA,TRBD2,TRBV3-1/TRBV3-2,CASSQGLAASTDTQYF,TGTGCCAGCAGCCAAGGACTAGCGGCTAGCACAGATACGCAGTATTTT
TRBJ1-1,few,NA,TRBV18,CASCLDIHTEAFF,TGTGCCAGCTGTCTCGACATACACACTGAAGCTTTCTTT
TRBJ2-7,NA,NA,TRBV3-1/TRBV3-2,CASSQDIVSGIYEQYF,TGTGCCAGCAGCCAAGACATAGTTAGCGGAATATACGAGCAGTACTTC
TRBJ2-2,NA,TRBD2,TRBV3-1/TRBV3-2,CASSHLLRLAGVLDTGELFF,TGTGCCAGCAGCCATCTCCTCCGACTAGCGGGAGTGTTGGACACCGGGGAGCTGTTTTTT
TRBJ2-1,NA,NA,TRBV4-2,CASSQERGGWYNEQFF,TGTGCCAGCAGCCAAGAGAGAGGAGGGTGGTACAATGAGCAGTTCTTC